The source of this T cell receptor beta chain is a study of cytomegalovirus exposure and HLA in healthy donors. Study-level points and caveats: Cytomegalovirus association was listed for approximately 160 TCR beta chains.

PCR amplification relied on 60 Vbeta primers (plus 13 Jbeta primers). Method: immunoSEQ multiplex PCR; TCRdb's copy keeps in-frame clones and lacks some. The sample holds 80,000 to 100,000 clones, around 77% seen once. Note on this clone: Its matching antigen is unknown.

Germline V gene sequence: CDR1 MNHEY, CDR2 SMNVEV (reference sequence). V dropped 2 bases and J dropped 3 bases, with 7 bases sitting between them. The CDR3 contains 13 residues. Specimen: PBMCs. This chain links TRBV27 with TRBJ2-5; D is possibly TRBD1 (6 bases). This receptor was identified in a man aged 40-49 years in good health and CMV-seronegative. The CDR3: CASSLTGKETQYF. The DNA for the CDR3 is TGTGCCAGCAGTTTAACAGGGAAAGAGACCCAGTACTTC.